These 22 T cell receptor beta chains were all obtained from the same sample, sequenced in a study of CD8 T cells in Susac syndrome. The RNA input was roughly 0.45 to 1 ug, and it was reverse transcribed with random hexamers. TCRdb ran MiXCR on the immunoSEQ multiplex PCR reads and lists one entry per CDR3 protein. The repertoire holds approximately 74,000 distinct CDR3 sequences, with approximately 94% as singletons. Sequencing was done on a sample of CD4+ T cells from PBMCs. The receptors shown here come from a human donor with Susac syndrome.

V gene TRBV12-3 or TRBV12-4 combines with J gene TRBJ2-3, with no clear D. The CDR3 totals 13 residues. Trimming removed 5 bases from V and 5 bases from J, with 11 bases in between. The CDR3 DNA reads TGTGCCAGCAGTATCCGAATCGGAGATACGCAGTATTTT. Translated, it gives CASSIRIGDTQYF.

The gene calls are TRBV9 and TRBJ2-7; 9 bases align to TRBD2. This CDR3 contains 17 residues. V shed 0 bases and J 2 bases; nucleotides not matched to a gene: 9. The germline V gene has CDR1 SGDLS and CDR2 YYNGEE. The CDR3, as DNA: TGTGCCAGCAGCGTAGGCGTTCGAGCGGGGGGTACCTACGAGCAGTACTTC. The encoded protein is CASSVGVRAGGTYEQYF. Full variable domain (outside the CDR3, taken from reference TRBV9 and TRBJ2-7): DSGVTQTPKHLITATGQRVTLRCSPRSGDLSVYWYQQSLDQGLQFLIQYYNGEERAKGNILERFSAQQFPDLHSELNLSSLELGDSALYFCASSVGVRAGGTYEQYFGPGTRLTVT.

V is TRBV20-1 and J is TRBJ2-1; 8 nucleotides line up with TRBD1. Trimming took 3 bases from V and 8 from J; bases not matched to a gene: 9. The germline V gene has CDR1 DFQATT and CDR2 SNEGSKA (reference sequence). CDR3 length equals 14 residues. In nucleotides, the CDR3 is TGCAGTGCTAGCCCCCTGGACAGGGCAGATGAGCAGTTCTTC. Protein product: CSASPLDRADEQFF.

The CDR3 reads CASSQPPNGEQYF. In DNA, the CDR3 is TGCGCCAGCAGCCAACCCCCCAATGGCGAGCAGTACTTC. V usage is TRBV4-3 and J usage is TRBJ2-7; D call uncertain. CDR1 LGHNA and CDR2 YSLEER come from the germline V gene. The CDR3 spans 13 residues. V was pared by 2 bases and J by 6 bases, with 11 bases between.

The gene calls are TRBV28 and TRBJ2-1, with 13 positions matching TRBD2. The V gene's germline CDR1 is MDHEN and CDR2 SYDVKM. The CDR3 has 19 residues. The junction had 13 bases not matched to a gene; V was cut back by 4 bases and J by 4 bases. The CDR3 bases are TGTGCCAGCAGTTACCCAGGGACTAGCGGGAACATTTTATACAATGAGCAGTTCTTC. It yields the protein CASSYPGTSGNILYNEQFF.

The chain recombines TRBV5-6 with TRBJ1-1, with D unresolved. V dropped 1 base and J dropped 0 bases, with 10 bases sitting between them. Per germline, CDR1 SGHDT and CDR2 YYEEEE. CDR3 size: 15 residues. Here the CDR3 DNA reads TGTGCCAGCAGCTTGTTGACACAGATGAACACTGAAGCTTTCTTT. It codes for CASSLLTQMNTEAFF. Based on the CDR3 plus reference TRBV5-6 and TRBJ1-1, the full variable domain is DAGVTQSPTHLIKTRGQQVTLRCSPKSGHDTVSWYQQALGQGPQFIFQYYEEEERQRGNFPDRFSGHQFPNYSSELNVNALLLGDSALYLCASSLLTQMNTEAFFGQGTRLTVV.

The chain has TRBV4-2 and TRBJ2-7; tentative D call: TRBD1 (6 bases). This CDR3 comprises 14 residues. Trimming took off 1 base at V and 2 bases at J, with 9 bases between the two ends. The V gene's germline CDR1 is LGHNA and CDR2 YNFKEQ. The CDR3 loop is CASSQGGGTYEQYF. The CDR3 DNA reads TGTGCCAGCAGCCAAGGAGGGGGAACCTACGAGCAGTACTTC.

V is TRBV12-3 or TRBV12-4 and J is TRBJ1-5, with 8 bases fitting TRBD1. V dropped 0 bases and J dropped 1; count of bases not matched to a gene: 2. The CDR3 has 16 residues. This CDR3 is CASSLAGQVSNQPQHF. The CDR3 DNA reads as TGTGCCAGCAGTTTAGCGGGACAGGTGAGCAATCAGCCCCAGCATTTT.

The chain couples TRBV11-2 to TRBJ1-2, with 11 bases fitting TRBD1. With V trimmed by 3 bases and J by 5 bases, 8 bases remained unmatched. CDR3 length: 16 amino acids. Per germline, CDR1 SGHAT and CDR2 FQNNGV. The CDR3 nucleotides are TGTGCCAGCAGCTTTCTTCTTCGGGACAGGGGGTATGGCTACACCTTC. Translating it yields CASSFLLRDRGYGYTF.

This clonotype was observed once. CDR3 residues: CASSLSSLGETQYF. CDR3 coding DNA: TGTGCCAGCAGTTTAAGTAGTCTGGGGGAGACCCAGTACTTC. The chain uses TRBV12-3 or TRBV12-4 and TRBJ2-5; D uncertain. The germline V and J ends were trimmed by 2 bases and 5 bases, with 12 bases remaining between them. There are 14 residues in the CDR3.

The genes are TRBV27 and TRBJ1-1; TRBD1 might be the D (5 bases). Germline V lookup: CDR1 MNHEY, CDR2 SMNVEV (reference sequence). V was cut by 6 bases and J by 4 bases, with 21 bases left in between. CDR3 length: 16 residues. The DNA for the CDR3 is TGTGCCAGCAGGGGCCGGGACCTCAAAAAGGGCACTGAAGCTTTCTTT. Its translation is CASRGRDLKKGTEAFF.

The chain is built from TRBV29-1 and TRBJ2-7; unclear D gene. V gave up 3 bases and J gave up 0 bases, with 6 bases separating them. Germline loops: CDR1 SQVTM, CDR2 ANQGSEA. There are 12 residues in the CDR3. The CDR3 reads CSVDTASYEQYF. For the CDR3, the DNA is TGCAGCGTTGATACGGCCTCCTACGAGCAGTACTTC.

The sample holds a few counts of this clonotype. The rearrangement joins TRBV6-1 to TRBJ2-5, with 13 bases aligning to TRBD2. V shed 5 bases and J 1 base; nucleotides not matched to a gene: 4. The germline V gene encodes CDR1 MNHNS and CDR2 SASEGT. This CDR3 is 16 amino acids long. CDR3 sequence reads: CASSRLAGGPQETQYF. CDR3 nucleotide sequence: TGTGCCAGCAGTCGACTAGCGGGAGGCCCCCAAGAGACCCAGTACTTC.

The chain combines TRBV28 with TRBJ2-7; D not certain. V was pared by 4 bases and J by 4 bases, with 5 bases between. Germline V gene sequence: CDR1 MDHEN, CDR2 SYDVKM. The CDR3 consists of 11 residues. The CDR3 DNA sequence: TGTGCCAGCAGTTCGCCATACGAGCAGTACTTC. Translated, it gives CASSSPYEQYF. Based on the CDR3 plus reference TRBV28 and TRBJ2-7, the full variable domain is DVKVTQSSRYLVKRTGEKVFLECVQDMDHENMFWYRQDPGLGLRLIYFSYDVKMKEKGDIPEGYSVSREKKERFSLILESASTNQTSMYLCASSSPYEQYFGPGTRLTVT.

The rearrangement uses TRBV7-2 and TRBJ2-7; TRBD2 might be the D (6 bases). Trimming took off 5 bases at V and 0 bases at J, with 14 bases between the two ends. Germline loops: CDR1 SGHTA, CDR2 FQGNSA. This CDR3 has 15 amino acids. CDR3 coding DNA: TGTGCCAGCAGCCCAGTAGCGGATACCTCCTACGAGCAGTACTTC. As protein: CASSPVADTSYEQYF.

The genes are TRBV7-2 and TRBJ2-1; 9 nucleotides match TRBD2. J was trimmed by 2 bases and V by 6 bases; bases with no gene match: 5. CDR1 SGHTA and CDR2 FQGNSA come from the germline V gene. The CDR3 length is 15 residues. DNA for the CDR3: TGTGCCAGCAGGGATGCGGGGGGGCCCTACAATGAGCAGTTCTTC. Protein product: CASRDAGGPYNEQFF.

This clonotype was seen just once. In nucleotides, the CDR3 is TGTGCCAGCAGTCCGATGACAGATACTGAAGCTTTCTTT. It codes for CASSPMTDTEAFF. V and J are TRBV13 and TRBJ1-1; the D gene is possibly TRBD1 (5 bases). Germline CDR1 and CDR2: PRHDT and FYEKMQ (reference sequence). The CDR3 extends over 13 amino acids. V dropped 6 bases and J dropped 5 bases, with 13 bases sitting between them. The full variable domain, with the rest looked up from reference TRBV13 and TRBJ1-1, is AAGVIQSPRHLIKEKRETATLKCYPIPRHDTVYWYQQGPGQDPQFLISFYEKMQSDKGSIPDRFSAQQFSDYHSELNMSSLELGDSALYFCASSPMTDTEAFFGQGTRLTVV.

The chain couples TRBV19 to TRBJ1-5; 7 bases agree with TRBD1. From germline, CDR1 is LNHDA and CDR2 SQIVND (reference sequence). Trimming removed 10 bases from V and 5 bases from J; junction bases left unmatched: 11. The CDR3 has 14 residues. CDR3 residues: CATQRPDRDQPQHF. In nucleotides, the CDR3 is TGTGCCACCCAAAGACCAGACAGGGATCAGCCCCAGCATTTT. Drawing the rest from reference TRBV19 and TRBJ1-5, the complete variable domain is DGGITQSPKYLFRKEGQNVTLSCEQNLNHDAMYWYRQDPGQGLRLIYYSQIVNDFQKGDIAEGYSVSREKKESFPLTVTSAQKNPTAFYLCATQRPDRDQPQHFGDGTRLSIL.

This chain's CDR3 is CASSSTSGRPSSYNEQFF. In DNA, the CDR3 is TGTGCCAGCAGTTCGACTAGCGGGAGGCCCAGCTCCTACAATGAGCAGTTCTTC. The chain has TRBV28 and TRBJ2-1, with TRBD2 matching 13 bases. The length of the CDR3 is 18 residues. After removal of 4 bases from V and 0 bases from J, the junction contained 6 bases not matched to a gene. The V gene's germline CDR1 is MDHEN and CDR2 SYDVKM.

The chain recombines TRBV7-6 with TRBJ2-5; TRBD2 is a possible D gene (5 bases). The CDR3 contains 12 residues. The V and J ends lost 3 bases and 7 bases respectively, with 9 bases between them. CDR1 and CDR2 from the germline V gene are SGHVS and FNYEAQ. CDR3 region: CASSFTGGTQYF. The CDR3, as DNA: TGTGCCAGCAGCTTTACCGGAGGGACCCAGTACTTC.

The V gene is TRBV5-1, the J gene TRBJ2-7, with 9 nucleotides matching TRBD1. Germline CDR1 SGHRS, CDR2 YFSETQ. The CDR3 has 14 residues. Trimming at V came to 7 bases and at J to 4 bases, leaving 9 bases not matched to a gene. Here the CDR3 reads CASQREGQGYEQYF. In DNA, the CDR3 is TGCGCCAGCCAGCGAGAAGGACAGGGGTACGAGCAGTACTTC.

This chain joins TRBV12-3 or TRBV12-4 and TRBJ2-3; D might be TRBD2 (5 bases). V dropped 4 bases and J dropped 4 bases, with 15 bases sitting between them. This CDR3 is 15 amino acids long. The DNA for the CDR3 is TGTGCCAGCAGTTCGACTACCCTTTTTGCAGATACGCAGTATTTT. Protein: CASSSTTLFADTQYF.